The clone carrying this T cell receptor beta chain has ten or more counts. What it binds is unknown. The DNA ends 3 residues before the CDR3 does, and the rest of the CDR3 is filled in from the germline J gene. The sample belongs to a study of T cell clonality in common variable immunodeficiency. Findings of the study overall: CVID subjects had higher TCRbeta clonality than healthy controls, most marked in about a third.

Germline V gene data show CDR1 as SGHAT and CDR2 as FQNNGV. Trimming stripped 0 bases from V and 4 bases from J, with 9 bases between. The CDR3 totals 14 residues. The repertoire was sequenced with immunoSEQ multiplex PCR; TCRdb's copy has only in-frame clones and lacks some. The repertoire consists of about 66,000 clones, none detected only once. The V gene is TRBV11-2, the J gene TRBJ1-1; D uncertain. This receptor was identified in a person aged 18 to 69 in good health. Sequences were obtained from peripheral blood mononuclear cells. The covered CDR3 bases are TGTGCCAGCAGCTTAGAGCGGGGAGGCACTGAA. Its protein is CASSLERGGTE. The CDR3 in full is CASSLERGGTEAFF.